Listed here are 23 T cell receptor beta chains from one sample, sequenced in a study of cytomegalovirus exposure and HLA in healthy donors (dated by TCRdb to the late 2010s). To prepare the library, the immunoSEQ multiplex PCR assay was applied. For the multiplex PCR, a mixture combining 60 forward primers for TCR Vbeta segments and 13 reverse primers for TCR Jbeta segments was used. The clones in this table, taken by TCRdb from immuneACCESS, are in-frame only. Not every clone is retained; where verified, under half of the shortfall comes from an unresolved V gene, and the cause of the rest is unknown. This sample gives about 200,000 clones in total; roughly 85% of them show up just once. Of the sample, 1.5% to 2% is held by the ten largest clones. The specimen was PBMCs. The receptors shown here come from a man aged 18 to 30 in good health and CMV-seronegative.

This chain links TRBV4-3 with TRBJ1-2; the match to TRBD1 covers 7 bases. J gave up 3 bases and V 3 bases, and 4 bases lay outside the gene matches. The germline V gene encodes CDR1 LGHNA and CDR2 YSLEER. The CDR3 is 14 residues long. The CDR3 loop reads CASSHPGTDYGYTF. The CDR3, as DNA: TGCGCCAGCAGCCACCCCGGGACAGACTATGGCTACACCTTC.

Comments on this clone: Its ends do not fully match the called genes, so a read error is possible. The J gene is TRBJ2-3, the V gene TRBV6-5, with 7 bases aligning to TRBD2. There are 13 residues in the CDR3. Germline V gene sequence: CDR1 MNHEY, CDR2 SVGAGI. The CDR3 sequence is CASSRDYTNTQYF. The CDR3 DNA reads as TGTGCCAGCAGCCGGGACTACACAAATACGCAGTATTTT.

The V gene is TRBV19, the J gene TRBJ2-7; 9 bases line up with TRBD2. V dropped 9 bases and J dropped 2; count of bases not matched to a gene: 8. Germline values: CDR1 LNHDA, CDR2 SQIVND (reference sequence). This CDR3 region has 14 residues. CDR3 sequence: CASTAGGDPYEQYF. CDR3 coding DNA: TGTGCCAGCACAGCGGGGGGTGACCCCTACGAGCAGTACTTC.

The chain links TRBV4-2 to TRBJ2-1, with D possibly matching TRBD1 (5 bases). Trimming stripped 0 bases from V and 7 bases from J, with 7 bases between. This CDR3 spans 13 amino acids. Germline V gene lookup returns CDR1 LGHNA and CDR2 YNFKEQ. This CDR3 is CASSQDKGNEQFF. The DNA for the CDR3 is TGTGCCAGCAGCCAAGATAAGGGGAATGAGCAGTTCTTC.

The chain is built from TRBV5-1 and TRBJ2-3, with D perhaps matching TRBD1 (6 bases). The germline V gene encodes CDR1 SGHRS and CDR2 YFSETQ. The CDR3 length is 15 residues. Trimming took off 0 bases at V and 2 bases at J, with 10 bases between the two ends. CDR3 protein: CASSLAGTNTDTQYF. As DNA, the CDR3 is TGCGCCAGCAGCTTGGCGGGGACAAACACAGATACGCAGTATTTT.

This rearrangement joins TRBV13 to TRBJ1-2; D may be TRBD1 (5 bases). V lost 2 bases and J 3 bases, leaving 7 bases between the germline ends. The CDR3 has 13 residues. Germline CDR1 and CDR2: PRHDT and FYEKMQ (reference sequence). CDR3 coding DNA: TGTGCCAGCAGCTTAACAGGTGACTATGGCTACACCTTC. This gives the protein CASSLTGDYGYTF.

This clone was detected only a few times. J is TRBJ2-5 and V is TRBV7-2; D perhaps matches TRBD2 (6 bases). V gave up 2 bases and J gave up 5 bases, with 15 bases separating them. The CDR3 covers 15 residues. The germline CDR1 and CDR2 sequences are SGHTA and FQGNSA. The CDR3 here is CASSLNLERGETQYF. The DNA of the CDR3 is TGTGCCAGCAGCTTAAACTTGGAACGGGGGGAGACCCAGTACTTC.

V gene TRBV28 combines with J gene TRBJ1-5; 9 bases map to TRBD1. V shed 6 bases and J 5 bases; nucleotides not matched to a gene: 8. CDR1 and CDR2 from the germline V gene are MDHEN and SYDVKM. The CDR3 runs to 15 residues. For the CDR3, the DNA is TGTGCCAGCAGACGCCGGGACAGGGAAGATCAGCCCCAGCATTTT. Its translation: CASRRRDREDQPQHF. The variable domain in full, with the rest retrieved from reference TRBV28 and TRBJ1-5, is DVKVTQSSRYLVKRTGEKVFLECVQDMDHENMFWYRQDPGLGLRLIYFSYDVKMKEKGDIPEGYSVSREKKERFSLILESASTNQTSMYLCASRRRDREDQPQHFGDGTRLSIL.

The sample holds a few counts of this clone. This chain uses TRBV10-1 with TRBJ1-5; TRBD1 aligns across 7 bases. The CDR3 has 15 amino acids. V was clipped by 3 bases and J by 6 bases; unmatched bases: 8. Germline V gene lookup returns CDR1 WNHNN and CDR2 SYGVQD (reference sequence). The CDR3 coding sequence is TGCGCCAGCAGTGATTGGGACAGCGGTGCTCAGCCCCAGCATTTT. Its protein is CASSDWDSGAQPQHF.

The rearrangement uses TRBV7-3 and TRBJ2-7; no definite D call. Germline CDR1 SGHTA, CDR2 FQGTGA. V lost 2 bases to trimming and J lost 4 bases, with 15 bases between them. The CDR3 sequence is 15 residues long. CDR3 bases: TGTGCCAGCAGCTTATTCGGCGGTAGTGGATACGAGCAGTACTTC. The encoded protein is CASSLFGGSGYEQYF.

Many counts were recorded for this clone. Here the CDR3 reads CASSARDRDGNTIYF. As DNA, the CDR3 is TGTGCCAGCAGCGCCCGGGACAGGGATGGAAACACCATATATTTT. The chain has TRBV9 and TRBJ1-3; 9 positions agree with TRBD1. V lost 3 bases to trimming and J lost 3 bases; unmatched junction nucleotides: 4. The CDR3 is 15 amino acids. Germline CDR1 SGDLS, CDR2 YYNGEE. The entire variable domain, with the rest obtained from reference TRBV9 and TRBJ1-3, is as follows: DSGVTQTPKHLITATGQRVTLRCSPRSGDLSVYWYQQSLDQGLQFLIQYYNGEERAKGNILERFSAQQFPDLHSELNLSSLELGDSALYFCASSARDRDGNTIYFGEGSWLTVV.

This clone was observed a single time. The chain couples TRBV7-6 to TRBJ2-5, with 7 bases aligning to TRBD2. The CDR3 loop spans 16 amino acids. The ends lost 5 bases at V and 2 bases at J; junction bases unmatched: 11. The germline V gene encodes CDR1 SGHVS and CDR2 FNYEAQ. CDR3 region: CASSPFTSEAQETQYF. Written as DNA, the CDR3 is TGTGCCAGCAGCCCTTTCACTAGCGAAGCTCAAGAGACCCAGTACTTC.

This clone appeared a single time. The chain is built from TRBV2 and TRBJ2-2; possible D gene TRBD1, 6 bases. V was pared by 2 bases and J by 5 bases, with 12 bases between. The CDR3 is made up of 15 amino acids. From germline, CDR1 is SNHLY and CDR2 FYNNEI. The CDR3 region is CASSERQEITGELFF. CDR3 nucleotide sequence: TGTGCCAGCAGTGAAAGACAGGAAATAACCGGGGAGCTGTTTTTT.

The chain uses TRBV11-1 and TRBJ2-3; 8 bases line up with TRBD2. The CDR3 runs 17 residues. The germline V gene has CDR1 SGHAT and CDR2 FQDESV (reference sequence). Germline trimming cut 0 bases from V and 0 bases from J; bases unmatched to any gene: 5. The CDR3 protein is CASSLAGAGVSTDTQYF. CDR3 sequence (DNA): TGTGCCAGCAGCTTAGCGGGAGCGGGAGTGAGCACAGATACGCAGTATTTT.

This clone was seen a handful of times. V usage is TRBV19 and J usage is TRBJ2-7; D not certain. The CDR3 covers 13 residues. V lost 5 bases to trimming and J lost 3 bases, with 11 bases between them. The germline gives CDR1 LNHDA, CDR2 SQIVND (reference sequence). The CDR3 DNA follows: TGTGCCAGTAGTGCAGGCTTAAACTACGAGCAGTACTTC. Its translation: CASSAGLNYEQYF.

As to this clone: Compared with germline, one end of the junction differs, possibly owing to a read error. The chain uses TRBV7-6 and TRBJ2-7; possible D gene TRBD2, 7 bases. The length of the CDR3 is 13 residues. Germline assignment: CDR1 SGHVS and CDR2 FNYEAQ. The CDR3 nucleotides are TGTTCCAGCAACTTAGGGGGGGCCTACGAGCAGTACTTC. Translated, it gives CSSNLGGAYEQYF.

This chain's CDR3 is CASRPLGGGSSLETQYF. Written as DNA, the CDR3 is TGTGCCAGCAGACCGCTGGGCGGGGGGAGTAGTTTGGAGACCCAGTACTTC. The chain employs TRBV11-2 and TRBJ2-5; 8 bases line up with TRBD2. The CDR3 spans 17 residues. Looked up from germline, CDR1 is SGHAT and CDR2 is FQNNGV. V was pared by 6 bases and J by 5 bases, with 17 bases of the junction left unmatched.

To note about this clone: A read error may produce the germline difference seen at one junction end. This rearrangement joins TRBV7-9 to TRBJ2-1; 7 nucleotides line up with TRBD2. The CDR3 has 17 residues. Germline V gene lookup returns CDR1 SEHNR and CDR2 FQNEAQ (reference sequence). The CDR3 spells CSSSFTLAEPKIWEQFF. In nucleotides, the CDR3 is TGTTCCAGCAGCTTTACCCTAGCGGAACCCAAGATTTGGGAGCAGTTCTTC.

This clone has just one count. The gene calls are TRBV5-1 and TRBJ2-7; no clear D gene. CDR1 SGHRS and CDR2 YFSETQ come from the germline V gene. The germline V and J ends were trimmed by 4 bases and 0 bases, with 11 bases remaining between them. The CDR3 spans 14 residues. As DNA, the CDR3 is TGCGCCAGCAGCCCTGACTCGGTCTCCTACGAGCAGTACTTC. It yields the protein CASSPDSVSYEQYF.

This clone has a handful of counts. The genes are TRBV14 and TRBJ2-7; unclear D gene. This CDR3 has 14 residues. Germline values: CDR1 SGHDN, CDR2 FVKESK. Trimming left V 4 bases short and J 0 bases short, with 10 bases between. The CDR3 region has the DNA TGTGCCAGCAGCCCTCGTCAGCGCTCCTACGAGCAGTACTTC. Translated, it gives CASSPRQRSYEQYF.

This chain joins TRBV30 and TRBJ2-3; D unclear. V was shortened by 0 bases and J by 5 bases, with 6 bases between the two germline ends. Germline-derived CDR1 and CDR2 are GTSNPN and SVGIG (reference sequence). This CDR3 is built from 12 residues. CDR3 bases: TGTGCCTGGAGTGTACTCAAAGATACGCAGTATTTT. This sequence encodes CAWSVLKDTQYF.

As DNA, the CDR3 is TGTGCCAGCAGCGCTGGGGACAGTGGGAGCCAAGAGACCCAGTACTTC. Translation gives CASSAGDSGSQETQYF. The genes are TRBV7-9 and TRBJ2-5; TRBD1 agrees at 7 bases. Germline CDR1 reads SEHNR; CDR2 reads FQNEAQ (reference sequence). The CDR3 has 16 amino acids. The ends lost 5 bases at V and 1 base at J; junction bases unmatched: 10.

The chain joins TRBV7-2 to TRBJ1-3; a weak D match, TRBD1 (6 bases). The germline V gene encodes CDR1 SGHTA and CDR2 FQGNSA. The CDR3 consists of 14 residues. Trimming removed 3 bases at V and 4 bases at J, with 10 bases between. CDR3 sequence (DNA): TGTGCCAGCAGCTTGGCAGGGGTCGGAAACACCATATATTTT. Residues: CASSLAGVGNTIYF.